A single sample is the source of the 24 T cell receptor beta chains below, sequenced in a study of blood T cells in healthy people across ages. The use of a sample-barcoded 5' primer and a J-beta primer mix characterized a second PCR of roughly 7 to 11 cycles. TCRdb fed the 5' RACE reads into MiXCR, producing one record per CDR3 protein. The data show 730,000 or so distinct CDR3 sequences, with roughly 47% seen just once and 20% held by the top ten. Source material: blood. The receptors shown here come from a woman in her sixties in good health.

This clonotype was counted many times. This chain links TRBV7-9 with TRBJ2-1; TRBD2 might be the D (5 bases). CDR3 length: 18 residues. Germline loops: CDR1 SEHNR, CDR2 FQNEAQ (reference sequence). The V end was cut by 3 bases, the J end by 3 bases, with 21 bases between. The CDR3 bases are TGTGCCAGCAGCTTGGTCCCCTCACTAGGTGCCGACTACAATGAGCAGTTCTTC. This translates into CASSLVPSLGADYNEQFF.

The J gene is TRBJ1-5, the V gene TRBV21-1. TRBV21-1 is described as a pseudogene. This CDR3 contains 18 residues. CDR3 sequence reads: CASSRVGPESYSNQPQHF. CDR3 in DNA: TGTGCCAGCAGCAGGGTAGGACCCGAATCCTATAGCAATCAGCCCCAGCATTTT.

Comments on this clonotype: A read error may explain this, as a much larger clone is one base away. V usage is TRBV21-1 and J usage is TRBJ2-1; the DNA was not compared with TRBD2, the D call given in the table. TRBV21-1 is tagged as a pseudogene. This CDR3 spans 18 amino acids. The CDR3 spells CASSTRGYSGRAFNEQFF. CDR3 sequence (DNA): TGTGCCAGCAGCACTAGGGGATATAGCGGGAGGGCCTTCAATGAGCAGTTCTTC.

In this sample, this clonotype turned up many times. This chain connects TRBV6-2 or TRBV6-3 to TRBJ2-1; no clear D gene. This CDR3 has 15 residues. The V and J ends lost 8 bases and 5 bases respectively, with 19 bases between them. Germline V gene data show CDR1 as MNHEY and CDR2 as SVGEGT. The CDR3, as DNA: TGTGCCAGCGGTAGGCCGATTGGAGAGAACAATGAGCAGTTCTTC. Translation: CASGRPIGENNEQFF.

The table lists this clonotype with a few counts. This chain joins TRBV5-1 and TRBJ2-5; 8 nucleotides line up with TRBD2. The germline V gene encodes CDR1 SGHRS and CDR2 YFSETQ. This CDR3 spans 15 amino acids. Germline trimming cut 4 bases from V and 11 bases from J; bases unmatched to any gene: 16. The CDR3 nucleotides read TGCGCCAGCAGCGTACGGACTAGCACCCCTTTGGAGCAGTACTTC. Translated, it gives CASSVRTSTPLEQYF. Full variable domain (missing parts from reference TRBV5-1 and TRBJ2-5): KAGVTQTPRYLIKTRGQQVTLSCSPISGHRSVSWYQQTPGQGLQFLFEYFSETQRNKGNFPGRFSGRQFSNSRSEMNVSTLELGDSALYLCASSVRTSTPLEQYFGPGTRLLVL.

This rearrangement joins TRBV11-3 to TRBJ2-2; 8 bases are a match to TRBD2. Per germline, CDR1 SGHNT and CDR2 YENEEA. The CDR3 is 16 amino acids. The ends lost 5 bases at V and 2 bases at J; junction bases unmatched: 7. The CDR3 here is CASSPIAGTNTGELFF. DNA for the CDR3: TGTGCCAGCAGCCCGATAGCGGGGACTAACACCGGGGAGCTGTTTTTT.

The chain joins TRBV15 to TRBJ2-1; 9 bases agree with TRBD2. The CDR3 sequence is 14 residues long. The V and J ends lost 1 base and 5 bases, in that order; junction bases with no gene match: 0. Germline loops: CDR1 LNHNV, CDR2 YYDKDF (reference sequence). CDR3 loop: CATSRGGRDNEQFF. The CDR3 region has the DNA TGTGCCACCAGCAGAGGCGGGAGGGACAATGAGCAGTTCTTC.

The V gene is TRBV7-6, the J gene TRBJ2-1; 16 positions match TRBD2. The CDR3 runs to 17 residues. The germline gives CDR1 SGHVS, CDR2 FNYEAQ. V lost 1 base and J lost 7; bases outside the gene matches: 4. CDR3 sequence: CASSLEGTSGRGNEQFF. The CDR3 DNA reads as TGTGCCAGCAGCTTAGAAGGGACTAGCGGGAGGGGAAATGAGCAGTTCTTC.

The table lists this clonotype with a count of one. The chain employs TRBV5-1 and TRBJ2-5; a weak D match, TRBD2 (5 bases). Trimming removed 5 bases from V and 4 bases from J, with 18 bases in between. CDR1 is SGHRS, CDR2 YFSETQ, per germline. The length of the CDR3 is 15 residues. DNA for the CDR3: TGCGCCAGCAGTTATCGGACTCATCTCGCAGAGACCCAGTACTTC. Amino acid sequence: CASSYRTHLAETQYF.

This chain links TRBV20-1 with TRBJ1-2, with D perhaps matching TRBD1 (5 bases). Trimming shortened V by 5 bases and J by 8 bases, and 18 bases separated the two germline ends. There are 13 residues in the CDR3. Germline assignment: CDR1 DFQATT and CDR2 SNEGSKA (reference sequence). In DNA form, the CDR3 reads TGCAGTGCTCAAGTTACTCGGGGGTACGGCTACACCTTC. This sequence encodes CSAQVTRGYGYTF.

As to this clonotype: No conserved phenylalanine or tryptophan ends this CDR3, so it is likely a read error. This sequence joins TRBV5-1 and TRBJ2-7; the match to TRBD1 covers 8 bases. The CDR3 length is 15 residues. J was trimmed by 7 bases and V by 1 base; bases with no gene match: 10. CDR1 SGHRS and CDR2 YFSETQ come from the germline V gene. Written as DNA, the CDR3 is TGCGCCAGCAGCTTGTCAGGGGGCTCCTACAATGAGCAGTACTTA. Its translation is CASSLSGGSYNEQYL.

The rearrangement joins TRBV7-8 to TRBJ2-3; TRBD1 might be the D (6 bases). The CDR3 is made up of 13 amino acids. Germline CDR1 is SGHVS and CDR2 is FQNEAQ. V shed 6 bases and J shed 3 bases, with 10 bases lying between them. CDR3 nucleotide sequence: TGTGCCAGCAGAGCCAGGGGAACAGATACGCAGTATTTT. This translates into CASRARGTDTQYF.

This rearrangement joins TRBV3-1 to TRBJ2-1, with D maybe TRBD1 (5 bases). This CDR3 spans 14 amino acids. Trimming cost V 3 bases and J 6 bases, with 12 bases left between them. CDR1 and CDR2 from the germline V gene are LGHDT and YNNKEL (reference sequence). The CDR3 nucleotides read TGTGCCAGCAGCCACACGACAGTAAGCAATGAGCAGTTCTTC. Translated, it gives CASSHTTVSNEQFF.

This clonotype appeared a single time. CDR3 protein: CASSPRQSGYEQYF. CDR3 coding DNA: TGTGCCAGCAGCCCGAGGCAGTCAGGGTACGAGCAGTACTTC. This chain links TRBV12-3 or TRBV12-4 with TRBJ2-7; D may be TRBD1 (5 bases). This CDR3 comprises 14 residues. V lost 6 bases to trimming and J lost 4 bases, with 16 bases between them.

V is TRBV11-2 and J is TRBJ1-2; the match to TRBD1 covers 7 bases. The CDR3 covers 15 residues. The V segment lost 6 bases and the J segment 4 bases; nucleotides outside the gene matches: 11. From germline, CDR1 is SGHAT and CDR2 FQNNGV. The CDR3 spells CASRPTGEVLYGYTF. The CDR3 DNA follows: TGTGCCAGCAGACCTACAGGGGAGGTCCTCTATGGCTACACCTTC.

This chain connects TRBV3-1 to TRBJ1-1, with D unresolved. The CDR3 spans 13 residues. V was trimmed by 7 bases and J by 4 bases, leaving 13 bases between them. Germline V gene data show CDR1 as LGHDT and CDR2 as YNNKEL (reference sequence). For the CDR3, the DNA is TGTGCCAGCATGTATAGGGAGGGCACTGAAGCTTTCTTT. It yields the protein CASMYREGTEAFF.

The gene calls are TRBV20-1 and TRBJ2-3, with TRBD2 identical over 10 bases. J lost 0 bases, V lost 6 bases, and 9 bases had no gene match. The CDR3 extends over 16 amino acids. Germline CDR1 reads DFQATT; CDR2 reads SNEGSKA (reference sequence). The CDR3 DNA sequence: TGCAGTGCCACGGCTAGCGGGAGAAGGAGCACAGATACGCAGTATTTT. Residues: CSATASGRRSTDTQYF.

The chain couples TRBV5-6 to TRBJ2-5; D remains unclear. The DNA end lines up better with TRBJ2-7; the J call may be wrong. The CDR3 totals 15 residues. The germline V gene encodes CDR1 SGHDT and CDR2 YYEEEE. CDR3 coding DNA: TGTGCCAGCAGCTTGGCGGCTCATCAGATGTACGAGCAGTACTTC. Its protein is CASSLAAHQMYEQYF.

This clonotype was recorded only once. The rearrangement links TRBV4-1 to TRBJ2-6; TRBD2 matches 11 bases. Germline-derived CDR1 and CDR2 are MGHRA and YSYEKL. This CDR3 has 18 amino acids. J was trimmed by 0 bases and V by 3 bases; bases with no gene match: 4. The CDR3 bases are TGCGCCAGCAGCCAGGGACTAGCGGAACACTCTGGGGCCAACGTCCTGACTTTC. This sequence encodes CASSQGLAEHSGANVLTF.

This clonotype was seen ten or more times. V gene TRBV9 combines with J gene TRBJ2-5, with D perhaps being TRBD1 or TRBD2 (5 bases each). V dropped 4 bases and J dropped 5 bases, with 15 bases sitting between them. This CDR3 contains 14 residues. CDR1 and CDR2 (germline): SGDLS, YYNGEE. The CDR3 region has the DNA TGTGCCAGCAGCCCCCGGGACCGCAGGGAGACCCAGTACTTC. Its translation is CASSPRDRRETQYF.

This chain joins TRBV2 and TRBJ2-7; TRBD1 aligns across 10 bases. The J call may not be correct, given that the DNA end is closer to TRBJ2-1. The germline V gene has CDR1 SNHLY and CDR2 FYNNEI. The CDR3 spans 13 residues. CDR3 in DNA: TGTGCCAGCACCCTGACAGGGGGCTACGAGCAGTTCTTC. This gives the protein CASTLTGGYEQFF.

A few counts support this clonotype. The rearrangement links TRBV6-5 to TRBJ2-7, with 9 bases identical to TRBD1. The germline V gene encodes CDR1 MNHEY and CDR2 SVGAGI. The CDR3 totals 13 residues. Trimming took 7 bases from V and 0 from J; bases not matched to a gene: 1. The CDR3 DNA follows: TGTGCCAGCAAGACAGGGGGCTCCTACGAGCAGTACTTC. The encoded protein is CASKTGGSYEQYF.

V usage is TRBV20-1 and J usage is TRBJ1-6; unclear D gene. The V gene's germline CDR1 is DFQATT and CDR2 SNEGSKA (reference sequence). Trimming took 1 base from V and 10 from J, leaving 14 bases between them. The CDR3 is 14 amino acids. The CDR3 DNA follows: TGCAGTGCTAGAGCAGTGCGGGGAACCTCACCCCTCCACTTT. It specifies CSARAVRGTSPLHF.

A few counts support this clonotype. The rearrangement links TRBV20-1 to TRBJ1-5, with D uncertain. V was cut by 0 bases and J by 3 bases, with 9 bases left in between. The CDR3 is made up of 14 amino acids. Germline V gene sequence: CDR1 DFQATT, CDR2 SNEGSKA (reference sequence). The CDR3 nucleotides are TGCAGTGCTAGAGATACGATTGCCAATCAGCCCCAGCATTTT. Protein product: CSARDTIANQPQHF.